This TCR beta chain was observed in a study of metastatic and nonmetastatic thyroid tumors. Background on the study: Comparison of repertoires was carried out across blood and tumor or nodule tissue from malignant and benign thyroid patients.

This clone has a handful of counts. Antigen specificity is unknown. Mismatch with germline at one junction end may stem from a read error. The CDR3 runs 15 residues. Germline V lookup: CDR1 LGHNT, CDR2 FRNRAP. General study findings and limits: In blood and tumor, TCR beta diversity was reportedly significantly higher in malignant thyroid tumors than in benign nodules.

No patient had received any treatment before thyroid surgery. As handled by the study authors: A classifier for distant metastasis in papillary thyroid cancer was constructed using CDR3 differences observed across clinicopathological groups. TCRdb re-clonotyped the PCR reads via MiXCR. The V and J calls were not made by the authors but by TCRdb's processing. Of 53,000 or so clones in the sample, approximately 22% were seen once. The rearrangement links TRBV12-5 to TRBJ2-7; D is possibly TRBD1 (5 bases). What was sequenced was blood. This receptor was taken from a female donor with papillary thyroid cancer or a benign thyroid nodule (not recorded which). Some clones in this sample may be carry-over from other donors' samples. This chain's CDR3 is CASGLVTGRSHERYF. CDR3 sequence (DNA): TGTGCTAGTGGTTTGGTAACAGGAAGAAGCCACGAGCGGTACTTC.